The next 16 T cell receptor beta chains were all read from a single sample in a study of spatial heterogeneity in lung cancer. Regarding time point: blood at routine non-recurrence follow-up after resection. In each case, whole RNA from tumor, nontumor lung or frozen PBMC was sequenced unsorted. TCRdb ran MiXCR on the 5' RACE reads and lists one entry per CDR3 protein. The table lists 20,000 to 30,000 distinct CDR3 sequences, approximately 5.6% of them singletons. Material: PBMCs, obtained at follow-up. These receptors originate from a male donor with early-stage non-small cell lung cancer.

The table lists this clonotype with many counts. The genes are TRBV3-1 and TRBJ1-5; tentative D call: TRBD1 (5 bases). The CDR3 length is 12 residues. The ends were cut back, 8 bases at V and 4 bases at J, with 9 bases in the middle. CDR1 is LGHDT and CDR2 is YNNKEL in the germline V gene (reference sequence). CDR3 DNA sequence: TGTGCCAGCGGATGGGGGAATCAGCCCCAGCATTTT. This codes for CASGWGNQPQHF.

This clonotype was found many times. The chain recombines TRBV9 with TRBJ2-2; no firm D call. CDR1 and CDR2 (germline): SGDLS, YYNGEE. The CDR3 totals 15 residues. The V and J ends lost 4 bases and 7 bases respectively, with 17 bases between them. This CDR3 is CASSTRREQDGELFF. The CDR3 DNA sequence: TGTGCCAGCAGCACCCGACGAGAGCAGGACGGGGAGCTGTTTTTT.

Many counts were recorded for this clonotype. This chain uses TRBV29-1 with TRBJ1-1; TRBD1 matches 7 bases. The ends lost 7 bases at V and 4 bases at J; junction bases unmatched: 6. The CDR3 covers 12 residues. Per germline, CDR1 SQVTM and CDR2 ANQGSEA. CDR3 residues: CSGDQGGTEAFF. For the CDR3, the DNA is TGCAGCGGGGATCAGGGGGGCACTGAAGCTTTCTTT.

This clonotype has ten or more counts. V usage is TRBV27 and J usage is TRBJ2-3; D is ambiguous. Trimming cost V 6 bases and J 1 base, with 8 bases left between them. The CDR3 has 13 residues. The germline gives CDR1 MNHEY, CDR2 SMNVEV (reference sequence). The CDR3 reads CASRQLGTDTQYF. CDR3 in DNA: TGTGCCAGCAGACAGCTCGGCACAGATACGCAGTATTTT.

This clonotype occurred many times. This chain joins TRBV10-3 and TRBJ2-7, with 7 bases aligning to TRBD1. CDR3 length equals 14 residues. Losses at the gene ends were 4 bases for V and 1 base for J; bases not matched to a gene: 4. The V gene's germline CDR1 is ENHRY and CDR2 SYGVKD. The CDR3 is CAISGPGQSYEQYF. The CDR3 nucleotides are TGTGCCATCAGTGGACCGGGACAGTCCTACGAGCAGTACTTC.

This clonotype was counted at least ten times. V usage is TRBV11-2 and J usage is TRBJ1-2; a weak D match, TRBD1 (6 bases). Deletions cut 4 bases from V and 8 bases from J, with 26 bases between. This CDR3 has 17 amino acids. Germline lookup yields CDR1 SGHAT and CDR2 FQNNGV. CDR3 sequence (DNA): TGTGCCAGCAGCTCCATCCGGGACAATAACTATGAAGGAGGCTACACCTTC. This codes for CASSSIRDNNYEGGYTF.

This clonotype has a count of ten or more. This chain joins TRBV7-2 and TRBJ1-1; no reliable D call. Germline CDR1 is SGHTA and CDR2 is FQGNSA. Trimming pared 1 base from V and 7 bases from J, leaving 16 bases between. The CDR3 is 15 residues long. The CDR3 here is CASSLDSIGISEAFF. CDR3 nucleotide sequence: TGTGCCAGCAGCTTAGATAGCATAGGGATTAGTGAAGCTTTCTTT.

Only a few counts were recorded for this clonotype. The V gene is TRBV20-1, the J gene TRBJ1-5; TRBD1 agrees at 11 bases. After removal of 3 bases from V and 3 bases from J, the junction contained 4 bases not matched to a gene. Germline-derived CDR1 and CDR2 are DFQATT and SNEGSKA (reference sequence). The CDR3 has 15 amino acids. Written as DNA, the CDR3 is TGCAGTGCTAGCCGGACAGGGGGCAACAATCAGCCCCAGCATTTT. This gives the protein CSASRTGGNNQPQHF.

This clonotype appeared many times. The chain uses TRBV10-3 and TRBJ2-7; 7 nucleotides line up with TRBD1. Germline CDR1 and CDR2: ENHRY and SYGVKD. The J segment lost 0 bases and the V segment lost 2 bases, leaving 4 bases of the junction unmatched. This CDR3 is built from 15 residues. CDR3 DNA: TGTGCCATCAGTGAGCCGGACAGGAGCTCCTACGAGCAGTACTTC. As protein: CAISEPDRSSYEQYF.

Written as DNA, the CDR3 is TGTGCCAGCAGCCAGACAGGGGCGACGCACACCTTC. Protein sequence: CASSQTGATHTF. This rearrangement joins TRBV16 to TRBJ1-2; 8 nucleotides line up with TRBD1. This CDR3 region has 12 residues. The V and J ends lost 3 bases and 12 bases, in that order; junction bases with no gene match: 6. From germline, CDR1 is KGHSY and CDR2 FQNENV.

This clonotype has a count of ten or more. The V and J genes are TRBV19 and TRBJ2-1; 12 bases are a match to TRBD2. Germline CDR1 is LNHDA and CDR2 is SQIVND (reference sequence). The CDR3 totals 18 residues. Losses at the gene ends were 5 bases for V and 10 bases for J; bases not matched to a gene: 18. Here the CDR3 DNA reads TGTGCCAGTAGTGTGAGAAGACTAGCGGGAGACGCATTATTGGAGCAGTTCTTC. This gives the protein CASSVRRLAGDALLEQFF.

Many counts were recorded for this clonotype. The chain joins TRBV6-2 or TRBV6-3 to TRBJ2-2; 10 bases match TRBD2. J lost 5 bases, V lost 6 bases, and 3 bases had no gene match. CDR1 is MNHEY, CDR2 SVGEGT, per germline. This CDR3 comprises 14 residues. The CDR3 region has the DNA TGTGCCAGCAGCCAGACTAGCGGGACCGGGGAGCTGTTTTTT. Residues: CASSQTSGTGELFF.

The V and J genes are TRBV11-3 and TRBJ2-1; no reliable D call. V was trimmed by 2 bases and J by 7 bases, leaving 12 bases between them. Germline lookup yields CDR1 SGHNT and CDR2 YENEEA. The CDR3 totals 14 residues. The CDR3 sequence is CASSLQEYGNEQFF. The CDR3 nucleotides read TGTGCCAGCAGCTTACAGGAATATGGAAATGAGCAGTTCTTC.

This clonotype was recorded at least ten times. The CDR3 coding sequence is TGCAGTGCAACCCCGTACCGGGGTTCCTACAATGAGCAGTTCTTC. Translation: CSATPYRGSYNEQFF. The chain employs TRBV20-1 and TRBJ2-1, with a possible D match to TRBD2 (5 bases). The CDR3 runs 15 residues. The germline V gene has CDR1 DFQATT and CDR2 SNEGSKA (reference sequence). The ends were cut back, 6 bases at V and 1 base at J, with 16 bases in the middle.

At least ten counts were recorded for this clonotype. The J gene is TRBJ1-2, the V gene TRBV18; no definite D call. Germline V CDR1 and CDR2: KGHSH, LQKENI. The ends were cut back, 3 bases at V and 6 bases at J, with 11 bases in the middle. This CDR3 comprises 13 residues. CDR3 sequence reads: CASSPGPTDGYTF. Written as DNA, the CDR3 is TGTGCCAGCTCACCTGGCCCGACGGATGGCTACACCTTC.

This clonotype showed up many times. The CDR3 region is CSARDLQDSTYEQYF. CDR3 nucleotides: TGCAGTGCTAGAGATCTCCAGGACAGCACCTACGAGCAGTACTTC. The V call is TRBV20-1, the J call TRBJ2-7, with a possible D match to TRBD1 (6 bases). The length of the CDR3 is 15 residues. Germline CDR1 and CDR2: DFQATT and SNEGSKA (reference sequence). V lost 0 bases, J lost 2 bases, and 14 bases lay in between.